Listed here are 12 T cell receptor beta chains from one sample, sequenced in a study of OX40 agonist ivuxolimab in advanced cancers. Some clones are missing from TCRdb's copy, which holds only in-frame ones; the method was immunoSEQ multiplex PCR. In the table there are 60,000 to 65,000 clones, approximately 80% of which are singletons. The material sequenced was CD4+ or CD8+ T cells sorted from blood, taken in a trial of the OX40 agonist ivuxolimab. The receptors stem from an adult with an advanced solid tumor such as melanoma, head and neck, liver or kidney cancer.

The chain has TRBV18 and TRBJ1-4; D might be TRBD1 (5 bases). Germline-derived CDR1 and CDR2 are KGHSH and LQKENI. Deletions cut 4 bases from V and 5 bases from J, with 11 bases between. CDR3 length: 14 amino acids. The CDR3 sequence is CASSLIGGNEKLFF. CDR3 bases: TGTGCCAGCTCACTGATCGGGGGGAATGAAAAACTGTTTTTT.

V gene TRBV11-3 combines with J gene TRBJ1-1; D not certain. Germline-derived CDR1 and CDR2 are SGHNT and YENEEA. Trimming cost V 3 bases and J 5 bases, with 7 bases left between them. The CDR3 loop spans 12 amino acids. The CDR3 nucleotides read TGTGCCAGCAGCTTTAGGAAAACTGAAGCTTTCTTT. This translates into CASSFRKTEAFF.

The chain carries TRBV7-9 and TRBJ2-3, with D unclear. Trimming removed 6 bases from V and 3 bases from J, with 19 bases in between. Per germline, CDR1 SEHNR and CDR2 FQNEAQ (reference sequence). The CDR3 spans 16 residues. CDR3 loop: CASSTSTRAVTDTQYF. The CDR3 coding sequence is TGTGCCAGCAGTACTTCTACCCGGGCCGTAACAGATACGCAGTATTTT.

This chain connects TRBV19 to TRBJ1-5, with a weak D call TRBD1 (6 bases). The V end lost 5 bases, the J end lost 5 bases, and 16 bases lay between the germline ends. Per the germline V gene, CDR1 is LNHDA and CDR2 is SQIVND (reference sequence). This CDR3 region has 15 residues. As DNA, the CDR3 is TGTGCCAGTAGTCTGACGGACAGTAGATATCAGCCCCAGCATTTT. Translation: CASSLTDSRYQPQHF.

This clone occurred once. This chain connects TRBV29-1 to TRBJ2-7; 8 bases agree with TRBD2. The CDR3 spans 13 residues. The V gene end was trimmed by 4 bases and the J gene end by 6 bases; junction bases not matched to a gene: 8. Per germline, CDR1 SQVTM and CDR2 ANQGSEA. The CDR3: CSVVPGGVGEQYF. The DNA for the CDR3 is TGCAGCGTTGTCCCGGGGGGGGTTGGCGAGCAGTACTTC.

The V gene is TRBV5-1, the J gene TRBJ1-3, with a possible D match to TRBD1 (5 bases). Trimming cost V 2 bases and J 3 bases, with 9 bases left between them. CDR1 SGHRS and CDR2 YFSETQ come from the germline V gene. This CDR3 region has 14 residues. For the CDR3, the DNA is TGCGCCAGCAGCTTAACGGGGCGTGGAAACACCATATATTTT. Its translation is CASSLTGRGNTIYF.

The sample holds a few counts of this clone. The CDR3 protein is CASSGRQPANYGYTF. The CDR3 region has the DNA TGCGCCAGCAGCGGGAGACAACCAGCTAACTATGGCTACACCTTC. The chain couples TRBV5-1 to TRBJ1-2; no clear D. CDR3 length: 15 amino acids. Germline V CDR1 and CDR2: SGHRS, YFSETQ. V lost 4 bases, J lost 0 bases, and 13 bases lay in between.

This chain joins TRBV5-4 and TRBJ2-7; a weak D match, TRBD1 (5 bases). With 4 bases removed from V and 4 bases from J, the gap between germline ends came to 15 bases. Germline V gene data show CDR1 as SGHNT and CDR2 as YYREEE (reference sequence). CDR3 size: 14 residues. CDR3 sequence (DNA): TGTGCCAGCAGCGTCCAAAGACAGCCATACGAGCAGTACTTC. Translating gives CASSVQRQPYEQYF.

This chain joins TRBV18 and TRBJ2-7; TRBD2 agrees at 7 bases. Trimming cost V 3 bases and J 9 bases; bases outside gene matches: 5. The CDR3 runs to 12 residues. From germline, CDR1 is KGHSH and CDR2 LQKENI. Written as DNA, the CDR3 is TGTGCCAGCTCACCCGATGGACTAGGGCAGTACGTC. Translating it yields CASSPDGLGQYV.

This clone was recorded only once. The rearrangement joins TRBV9 to TRBJ1-2, with D unresolved. V lost 0 bases and J 8 bases, leaving 11 bases between the germline ends. The CDR3 contains 13 residues. Germline V CDR1 and CDR2: SGDLS, YYNGEE. The CDR3 sequence is CASSVGRAGGYTF. In DNA form, the CDR3 reads TGTGCCAGCAGCGTAGGGAGGGCTGGGGGCTACACCTTC.

V and J are TRBV19 and TRBJ1-4; no firm D call. V was pared by 6 bases and J by 7 bases, with 15 bases between. Looked up from germline, CDR1 is LNHDA and CDR2 is SQIVND (reference sequence). CDR3 length: 14 residues. CDR3 in amino acids: CASRTHGPSEKLFF. In DNA, the CDR3 is TGTGCCAGTAGAACACATGGGCCCAGTGAAAAACTGTTTTTT. Full variable domain (remainder filled in from reference TRBV19 and TRBJ1-4): DGGITQSPKYLFRKEGQNVTLSCEQNLNHDAMYWYRQDPGQGLRLIYYSQIVNDFQKGDIAEGYSVSREKKESFPLTVTSAQKNPTAFYLCASRTHGPSEKLFFGSGTQLSVL.

The chain joins TRBV11-2 to TRBJ2-4, with D hard to call. V gave up 5 bases and J gave up 0 bases, with 8 bases separating them. The CDR3 consists of 14 residues. The germline V gene has CDR1 SGHAT and CDR2 FQNNGV. For the CDR3, the DNA is TGTGCCAGCAGCCCAGATATAGCCAAAAACATTCAGTACTTC. Translating gives CASSPDIAKNIQYF.